This TCR beta chain was recorded in a study of blood T cell repertoires in COVID-19. TCRdb's table, derived via immunoSEQ multiplex PCR, lists solely in-frame clones and lacks some. The sample has 210,000 or so clones, about 86% seen once; the top ten hold about 3.1%. The age range of participants was about 18 to 100 years, with residence in about 25 US areas. CDR3 size: 13 residues. The J segment lost 4 bases and the V segment lost 1 base, leaving 0 bases of the junction unmatched. The specimen was PBMCs or T cells enriched from blood (not recorded which). This chain joins TRBV12-3 or TRBV12-4 and TRBJ1-2; TRBD1 matches at 7 bases. The clonotype comes from a woman aged 45-59 years in a cohort exposed to, infected with or recovered from COVID-19 (not recorded which). The CDR3 region has the DNA TGTGCCAGCAGTTTAGGACAGGGCTATGGCTACACCTTC. Its protein is CASSLGQGYGYTF.